This T cell receptor beta chain was recorded in a study of identical twins. This clonotype has just a few counts. No antigen is known for it. The CDR3 consists of 14 residues. CDR1 is MNHEY and CDR2 is SMNVEV in the germline V gene (reference sequence). Trimming removed 8 bases from V and 10 bases from J, with 20 bases in between. TCRdb re-called the 5' RACE reads with MiXCR, one entry per CDR3 protein. The sample has 450,000 or so distinct CDR3 sequences; over 12% are singletons. Study-wide results and limits: Beta out-of-frame twin sharing showed a weaker excess.

This sample also appeared in a second study, on yellow fever vaccine responses in identical twins. That source reports: Each twin's T cell response to the vaccine was reported to look partly convergent and partly personalized.

The V call is TRBV27, the J call TRBJ2-2; D perhaps matches TRBD1 (6 bases). The sequenced sample was CD4+ T cells sorted from blood. The TCR was taken from a woman aged 18-29 years in good health. The CDR3 reads CASPTDRPQKELFF. The CDR3 bases are TGTGCCAGCCCTACCGACAGGCCCCAAAAGGAGCTGTTTTTT.